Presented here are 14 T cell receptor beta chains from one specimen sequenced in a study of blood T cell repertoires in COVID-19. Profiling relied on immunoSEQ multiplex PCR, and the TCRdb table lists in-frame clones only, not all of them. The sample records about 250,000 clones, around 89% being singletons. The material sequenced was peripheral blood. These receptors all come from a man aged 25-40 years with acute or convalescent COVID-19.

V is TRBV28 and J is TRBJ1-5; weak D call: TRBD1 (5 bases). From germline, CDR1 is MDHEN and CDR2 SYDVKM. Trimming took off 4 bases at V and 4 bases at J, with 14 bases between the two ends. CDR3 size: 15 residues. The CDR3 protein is CASSSLDSNNQPQHF. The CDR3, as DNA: TGTGCCAGCAGTTCGCTAGACAGTAATAATCAGCCCCAGCATTTT.

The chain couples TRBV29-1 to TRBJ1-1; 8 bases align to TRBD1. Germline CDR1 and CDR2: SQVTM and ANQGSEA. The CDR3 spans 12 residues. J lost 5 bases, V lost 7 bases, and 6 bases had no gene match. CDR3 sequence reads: CSAGQGATEAFF. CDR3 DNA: TGCAGCGCAGGGCAGGGGGCGACTGAAGCTTTCTTT.

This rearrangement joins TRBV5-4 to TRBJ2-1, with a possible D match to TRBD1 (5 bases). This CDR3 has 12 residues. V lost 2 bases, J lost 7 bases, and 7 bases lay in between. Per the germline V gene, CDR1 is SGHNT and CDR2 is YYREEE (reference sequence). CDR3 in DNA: TGTGCCAGCAGCTTTAGGGGAAATGAGCAGTTCTTC. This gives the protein CASSFRGNEQFF.

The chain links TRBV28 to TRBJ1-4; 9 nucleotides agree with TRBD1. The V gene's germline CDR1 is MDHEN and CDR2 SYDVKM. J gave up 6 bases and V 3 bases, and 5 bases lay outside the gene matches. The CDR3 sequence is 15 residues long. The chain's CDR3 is CASSFQDRGYEKLFF. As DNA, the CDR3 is TGTGCCAGCAGTTTCCAGGACAGGGGATATGAAAAACTGTTTTTT.

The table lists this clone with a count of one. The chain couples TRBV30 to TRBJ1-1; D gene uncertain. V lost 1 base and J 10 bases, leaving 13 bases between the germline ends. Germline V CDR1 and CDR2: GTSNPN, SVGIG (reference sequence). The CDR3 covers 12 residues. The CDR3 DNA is TGTGCCTGGAGTGCCCCCCGAGCGCGAGCTTTCTTT. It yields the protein CAWSAPRARAFF.

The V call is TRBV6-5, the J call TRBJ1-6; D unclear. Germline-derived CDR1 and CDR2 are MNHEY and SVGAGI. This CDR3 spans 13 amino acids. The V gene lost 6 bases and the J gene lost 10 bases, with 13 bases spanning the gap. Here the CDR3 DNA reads TGTGCCAGCAGCGGGTCCGGCGGGTCACCCCTCCACTTT. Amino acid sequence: CASSGSGGSPLHF.

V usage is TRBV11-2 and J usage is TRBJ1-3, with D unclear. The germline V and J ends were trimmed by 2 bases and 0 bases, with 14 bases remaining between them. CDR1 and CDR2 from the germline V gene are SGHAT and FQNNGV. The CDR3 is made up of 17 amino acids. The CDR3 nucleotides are TGTGCCAGCAGCTTATATCGGACTTCTAGCTCTGGAAACACCATATATTTT. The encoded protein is CASSLYRTSSSGNTIYF.

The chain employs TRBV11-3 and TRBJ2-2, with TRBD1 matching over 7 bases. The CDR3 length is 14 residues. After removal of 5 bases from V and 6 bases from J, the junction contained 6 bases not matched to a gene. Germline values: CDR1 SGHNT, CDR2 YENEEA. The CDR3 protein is CASSPRTGSGELFF. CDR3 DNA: TGTGCCAGCAGCCCTCGGACAGGATCCGGGGAGCTGTTTTTT.

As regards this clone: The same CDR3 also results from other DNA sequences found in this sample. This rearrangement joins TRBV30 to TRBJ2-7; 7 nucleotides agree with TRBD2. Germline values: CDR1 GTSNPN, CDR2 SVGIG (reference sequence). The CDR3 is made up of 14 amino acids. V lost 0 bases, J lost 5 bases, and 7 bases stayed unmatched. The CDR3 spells CAWSVGGGANEQYF. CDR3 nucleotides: TGTGCCTGGAGTGTGGGCGGGGGTGCCAACGAGCAGTACTTC.

The CDR3 protein is CASSGPKGGTEAFF. In DNA, the CDR3 is TGTGCCAGCAGCGGGCCTAAAGGGGGCACTGAAGCTTTCTTT. The rearrangement uses TRBV7-2 and TRBJ1-1; possible D gene TRBD1, 6 bases. V lost 5 bases and J lost 4, with 14 bases in between. Germline CDR1 is SGHTA and CDR2 is FQGNSA. The CDR3 length is 14 residues.

CDR3 loop: CSVGYITGELFF. The CDR3, as DNA: TGCAGCGTTGGATACATCACCGGGGAGCTGTTTTTT. The gene calls are TRBV29-1 and TRBJ2-2; D is ambiguous. The V end lost 4 bases, the J end lost 4 bases, and 7 bases lay between the germline ends. The CDR3 covers 12 residues. The germline V gene has CDR1 SQVTM and CDR2 ANQGSEA.

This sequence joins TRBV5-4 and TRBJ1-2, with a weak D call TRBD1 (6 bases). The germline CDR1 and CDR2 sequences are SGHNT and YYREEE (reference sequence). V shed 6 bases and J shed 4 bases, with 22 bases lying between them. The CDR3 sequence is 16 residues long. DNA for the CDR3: TGTGCCAGCACCAGAGAGACGGACAGTATAGTCTATGGCTACACCTTC. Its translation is CASTRETDSIVYGYTF.

CDR3 nucleotides: TGTGCCAGCAGCTTAGAAGGGGTAAACGAGCAGTACTTC. This translates into CASSLEGVNEQYF. V gene TRBV7-9 combines with J gene TRBJ2-7; D possibly corresponds to TRBD1 (5 bases). V lost 1 base to trimming and J lost 5 bases, with 9 bases between them. Germline V gives CDR1 SEHNR, CDR2 FQNEAQ (reference sequence). The CDR3 is 13 residues long.

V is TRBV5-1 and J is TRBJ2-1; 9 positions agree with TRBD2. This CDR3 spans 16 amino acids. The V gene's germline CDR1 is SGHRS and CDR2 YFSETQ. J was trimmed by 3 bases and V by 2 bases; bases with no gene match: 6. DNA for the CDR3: TGCGCCAGCAGCTTAACTAGCGGGCCTAACTACAATGAGCAGTTCTTC. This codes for CASSLTSGPNYNEQFF.